This entry features one T cell receptor beta chain sequence. The source of the sample is a study of OX40 agonist ivuxolimab in advanced cancers. The CDR3 consists of 17 residues. Per germline, CDR1 SEHNR and CDR2 FQNEAQ (reference sequence). The V and J ends lost 1 base and 8 bases, in that order; junction bases with no gene match: 13. Sequencing used immunoSEQ multiplex PCR; TCRdb keeps in-frame clones, though not all of them. The table includes 60,000 to 95,000 clones, over 85% detected once. The chain uses TRBV7-9 and TRBJ2-1; 8 nucleotides match TRBD1. The material sequenced was CD4+ or CD8+ T cells sorted from blood, taken in a trial of the OX40 agonist ivuxolimab. The sequence came from an adult with an advanced solid tumor such as melanoma, head and neck, liver or kidney cancer. The CDR3 is CASSLVAGGKGMYEQFF. The CDR3 bases are TGTGCCAGCAGCTTAGTAGCAGGGGGCAAGGGGATGTATGAGCAGTTCTTC.